This T cell receptor beta chain appears in the sequencing data of a study of T cell responses to AZD1222 COVID-19 vaccine. About this clone itself: The antigen is unknown.

Regarding the study as a whole: Baseline seropositives among AZD1222 recipients totaled only five to seven.

V lost 3 bases and J lost 0, with 12 bases in between. CDR1 and CDR2 (germline): SGHNT, YYREEE (reference sequence). The CDR3 has 15 amino acids. Libraries were prepared by immunoSEQ multiplex PCR; TCRdb keeps only in-frame clonotypes and omits some of them. The sample carries about 120,000 clones, about 94% recorded once. This specimen was peripheral blood, taken 28 days after the second AZD1222 dose. The chain recombines TRBV5-4 with TRBJ1-1; no clear D. This TCR derives from an adult who received the AZD1222 COVID-19 vaccine. The CDR3 is CASSSKLTMNTEAFF. DNA of the CDR3: TGTGCCAGCAGCTCGAAACTGACCATGAACACTGAAGCTTTCTTT.